The 31 T cell receptor beta chains below come from one sample, sequenced in a study of response to subunit inactivated influenza vaccine. TCRdb independently ran MiXCR on the RT-PCR reads; one entry per CDR3 protein. The profile shows 500,000 to 750,000 distinct CDR3 sequences, around 13% of them singletons. Specimen: PBMCs from blood, collected about 13 days after vaccination. The receptors derive from a man aged 50 to 59 who received an inactivated influenza vaccine.

Only a few counts were recorded for this clonotype. This chain joins TRBV7-9 and TRBJ2-1; 12 nucleotides agree with TRBD2. CDR3 length equals 16 residues. V dropped 5 bases and J dropped 2; count of bases not matched to a gene: 4. Per germline, CDR1 SEHNR and CDR2 FQNEAQ (reference sequence). This chain's CDR3 is CASSPRTSGAYNEQFF. For the CDR3, the DNA is TGTGCCAGCAGCCCAAGGACTAGCGGGGCCTACAATGAGCAGTTCTTC.

The V and J genes are TRBV28 and TRBJ2-1; 13 bases fit TRBD2. The trim removed 6 bases at V and 1 base at J, leaving 3 bases unmatched. CDR3 length: 16 residues. CDR1 and CDR2 (germline): MDHEN, SYDVKM. In DNA, the CDR3 is TGTGCCAGCAGGATGGGACTAGCGGGGTCCTACAATGAGCAGTTCTTC. Protein: CASRMGLAGSYNEQFF. The full variable domain, in which reference TRBV28 and TRBJ2-1 provide the parts outside the CDR3, is DVKVTQSSRYLVKRTGEKVFLECVQDMDHENMFWYRQDPGLGLRLIYFSYDVKMKEKGDIPEGYSVSREKKERFSLILESASTNQTSMYLCASRMGLAGSYNEQFFGPGTRLTVL.

This clonotype was detected a few times. The rearrangement links TRBV10-3 to TRBJ2-3, with D possibly being TRBD2 (5 bases). The CDR3 is 14 residues long. The germline V and J ends were trimmed by 2 bases and 6 bases, with 12 bases remaining between them. In germline, CDR1 is ENHRY, CDR2 SYGVKD. The DNA of the CDR3 is TGTGCCATCAGTGAGGGCCTAGCCAAGGATACGCAGTATTTT. Translating gives CAISEGLAKDTQYF.

The chain combines TRBV12-3 or TRBV12-4 with TRBJ1-1; D remains unclear. Between the trimmed V and J ends, which lost 6 bases and 6 bases, there was a span of 23 bases. CDR3 length equals 16 residues. The CDR3 coding sequence is TGTGCCAGCAGCCTTCGGTTCTCGCGGTTTCAGCCTGAAGCTTTCTTT. This encodes CASSLRFSRFQPEAFF.

V and J are TRBV11-2 and TRBJ2-5; 9 bases agree with TRBD1. The junction had 9 bases not matched to a gene; V was cut back by 5 bases and J by 5 bases. The CDR3 is made up of 15 amino acids. Looked up from germline, CDR1 is SGHAT and CDR2 is FQNNGV. The CDR3 loop is CASSTAQGARETQYF. The CDR3 nucleotides read TGTGCCAGCAGCACTGCACAGGGGGCGCGGGAGACCCAGTACTTC.

The J gene is TRBJ2-3, the V gene TRBV7-6; D possibly matches TRBD1 or TRBD2 (5 bases each). V was clipped by 3 bases and J by 0 bases, with 10 bases between them. This CDR3 has 15 amino acids. The germline V gene has CDR1 SGHVS and CDR2 FNYEAQ. CDR3 residues: CASSFEGRSTDTQYF. In DNA, the CDR3 is TGTGCCAGCAGCTTCGAGGGGCGGAGCACAGATACGCAGTATTTT. Full variable domain (remainder filled in from reference TRBV7-6 and TRBJ2-3): GAGVSQSPRYKVTKRGQDVALRCDPISGHVSLYWYRQALGQGPEFLTYFNYEAQQDKSGLPNDRFSAERPEGSISTLTIQRTEQRDSAMYRCASSFEGRSTDTQYFGPGTRLTVL.

This clonotype has a count of ten or more. CDR3 coding DNA: TGTGCCACCAGCAGCAGCGGGGGATCCTACAATGAGCAGTTCTTC. Its protein is CATSSSGGSYNEQFF. The chain has TRBV15 and TRBJ2-1; 8 nucleotides match TRBD2. The CDR3 consists of 15 residues. From germline, CDR1 is LNHNV and CDR2 YYDKDF (reference sequence). J was trimmed by 1 base and V by 3 bases; bases with no gene match: 2.

This clonotype was counted only a few times. The chain has TRBV28 and TRBJ2-3; 7 bases agree with TRBD2. Germline CDR1 MDHEN, CDR2 SYDVKM. The CDR3 covers 14 residues. V lost 6 bases and J lost 1; bases outside the gene matches: 4. This CDR3 reads CASRPGLRTDTQYF. The DNA for the CDR3 is TGTGCCAGCAGGCCGGGACTACGCACAGATACGCAGTATTTT.

This clonotype was seen a handful of times. V gene TRBV11-2 combines with J gene TRBJ2-7; 7 nucleotides line up with TRBD2. This CDR3 spans 15 amino acids. Germline trimming cut 6 bases from V and 6 bases from J; bases unmatched to any gene: 14. Germline V gene lookup returns CDR1 SGHAT and CDR2 FQNNGV. CDR3 bases: TGTGCCAGCAGGCCCGACGGGGGGAGCTCGTTCGAGCAGTACTTC. This translates into CASRPDGGSSFEQYF.

The chain couples TRBV9 to TRBJ2-2, with D unresolved. This CDR3 region has 14 residues. V lost 0 bases and J lost 1, with 4 bases in between. CDR1 is SGDLS, CDR2 YYNGEE, per germline. Here the CDR3 DNA reads TGTGCCAGCAGCGTAGATCAGAACACCGGGGAGCTGTTTTTT. Residues: CASSVDQNTGELFF.

The table lists this clonotype with a few counts. The CDR3 DNA follows: TGTGCCAGCAGCTTAAGGGTAAAGGGGCCGGCCGGACGGTCACCCCTCCACTTT. Protein sequence: CASSLRVKGPAGRSPLHF. The chain has TRBV7-6 and TRBJ1-6; maybe TRBD1 (5 bases). V dropped 2 bases and J dropped 10 bases, with 24 bases sitting between them. This CDR3 is built from 18 residues. The V gene's germline CDR1 is SGHVS and CDR2 FNYEAQ.

This chain connects TRBV6-1 to TRBJ2-5; 15 bases line up with TRBD2. In germline, CDR1 is MNHNS, CDR2 SASEGT. This CDR3 comprises 17 residues. J lost 2 bases, V lost 6 bases, and 7 bases had no gene match. CDR3 nucleotides: TGTGCCAGCAGCCCCAGGACTAGCGGGGGGGCACAAGAGACCCAGTACTTC. Its protein product is CASSPRTSGGAQETQYF.

V usage is TRBV20-1 and J usage is TRBJ2-7, with TRBD1 identical over 8 bases. This CDR3 region has 14 residues. The junction had 8 bases not matched to a gene; V was cut back by 5 bases and J by 2 bases. The germline gives CDR1 DFQATT, CDR2 SNEGSKA (reference sequence). The CDR3 DNA reads TGCAGTGCTCAGAGTGCACAGGGGGCCTACGAGCAGTACTTC. Translating gives CSAQSAQGAYEQYF.

This clonotype turned up a few times. This chain joins TRBV20-1 and TRBJ2-1; possible D gene TRBD1, 7 bases. Trimming removed 5 bases at V and 0 bases at J, with 11 bases between. The CDR3 runs 14 residues. Germline assignment: CDR1 DFQATT and CDR2 SNEGSKA (reference sequence). This CDR3 reads CSAQGGSSYNEQFF. The CDR3 bases are TGCAGTGCTCAGGGGGGAAGCTCCTACAATGAGCAGTTCTTC.

V and J are TRBV5-1 and TRBJ2-3; 8 bases agree with TRBD1. Germline lookup yields CDR1 SGHRS and CDR2 YFSETQ. V dropped 2 bases and J dropped 5; count of bases not matched to a gene: 4. The CDR3 extends over 14 amino acids. CDR3: CASSFVGTGDTQYF. The CDR3 DNA reads TGCGCCAGCAGCTTTGTAGGGACAGGAGATACGCAGTATTTT.

This clonotype has a handful of counts. The chain uses TRBV7-3 and TRBJ2-7; 8 positions match TRBD2. Germline CDR1 is SGHTA and CDR2 is FQGTGA. The CDR3 spans 16 residues. Trimming removed 1 base from V and 2 bases from J; junction bases left unmatched: 7. As DNA, the CDR3 is TGTGCCAGCAGCTTAAGACCACTAGCGGAAACCTACGAGCAGTACTTC. Translation: CASSLRPLAETYEQYF.

This clonotype was detected ten times or more. This chain links TRBV15 with TRBJ1-1; no clear D gene. Germline assignment: CDR1 LNHNV and CDR2 YYDKDF (reference sequence). V dropped 0 bases and J dropped 0 bases, with 11 bases sitting between them. The CDR3 is made up of 16 amino acids. CDR3: CATSRDGPIMNTEAFF. For the CDR3, the DNA is TGTGCCACCAGCAGAGATGGCCCGATCATGAACACTGAAGCTTTCTTT.

The chain is built from TRBV28 and TRBJ2-5; tentatively, D is TRBD2 (6 bases). This CDR3 is 15 amino acids long. CDR1 and CDR2 from the germline V gene are MDHEN and SYDVKM. Between the trimmed V and J ends, which lost 3 bases and 3 bases, there was a span of 14 bases. For the CDR3, the DNA is TGTGCCAGCAGTTTGGGAATCGGCGGGAAAGAGACCCAGTACTTC. This sequence encodes CASSLGIGGKETQYF.

This clonotype showed up just a few times. This sequence joins TRBV9 and TRBJ2-7; no clear D gene. V dropped 2 bases and J dropped 6 bases, with 12 bases sitting between them. CDR1 is SGDLS and CDR2 is YYNGEE in the germline V gene. The CDR3 totals 13 residues. In DNA form, the CDR3 reads TGTGCCAGCAGCGTGGTAGGAAGGTCCGAGCAGTACTTC. Protein sequence: CASSVVGRSEQYF.

The chain carries TRBV14 and TRBJ2-1; 9 bases are shared with TRBD2. The CDR3 loop spans 16 amino acids. With V trimmed by 4 bases and J by 2 bases, 6 bases remained unmatched. Germline CDR1 and CDR2: SGHDN and FVKESK. CDR3 residues: CASSRRAGGTYNEQFF. CDR3 in DNA: TGTGCCAGCAGCCGGAGGGCGGGGGGGACCTACAATGAGCAGTTCTTC.

The rearrangement joins TRBV28 to TRBJ2-7, with 8 bases matching TRBD2. This CDR3 is built from 13 residues. Trimming cost V 6 bases and J 12 bases; bases outside gene matches: 13. Looked up from germline, CDR1 is MDHEN and CDR2 is SYDVKM. CDR3 nucleotide sequence: TGTGCCAGCAGAGACCCCTCCGGGACTAGTGTGTACTTC. Its protein product is CASRDPSGTSVYF.

In its sample, this clonotype was seen a few times. This chain uses TRBV12-3 or TRBV12-4 with TRBJ2-7, with TRBD1 identical over 10 bases. The V and J ends lost 6 bases and 0 bases, in that order; junction bases with no gene match: 5. The CDR3 length is 15 residues. CDR3 in amino acids: CASRTGGASSYEQYF. Here the CDR3 DNA reads TGTGCCAGCAGGACAGGGGGCGCAAGCTCCTACGAGCAGTACTTC.

The V call is TRBV7-9, the J call TRBJ1-1; a possible D gene is TRBD1 (5 bases). The CDR3 extends over 12 amino acids. Germline lookup yields CDR1 SEHNR and CDR2 FQNEAQ (reference sequence). The ends were cut back, 5 bases at V and 8 bases at J, with 12 bases in the middle. In DNA form, the CDR3 reads TGTGCCAGCAGCCAGGGACGGTGGGAAGCTTTCTTT. It translates to CASSQGRWEAFF.

This clonotype was picked up a small number of times. The DNA for the CDR3 is TGCAGTGCTAGACAAGGAGCAGATCCAAATTACAATGAGCAGTTCTTC. Amino acid sequence: CSARQGADPNYNEQFF. The rearrangement joins TRBV20-1 to TRBJ2-1; D remains ambiguous. The CDR3 is 16 amino acids. V dropped 2 bases and J dropped 4 bases, with 18 bases sitting between them. Germline-derived CDR1 and CDR2 are DFQATT and SNEGSKA (reference sequence).

The chain uses TRBV6-2 or TRBV6-3 and TRBJ2-1; the match to TRBD2 covers 10 bases. CDR1 MNHEY and CDR2 SVGEGT come from the germline V gene. There are 17 residues in the CDR3. Trimming cost V 0 bases and J 3 bases; bases outside gene matches: 5. The CDR3 sequence is CASSYSVAGGNYNEQFF. The CDR3 DNA reads as TGTGCCAGCAGTTACTCTGTAGCGGGGGGTAACTACAATGAGCAGTTCTTC.

Only one count was recorded for this clonotype. The gene calls are TRBV15 and TRBJ2-7; D may match TRBD1 or TRBD2 (5 bases each). Germline assignment: CDR1 LNHNV and CDR2 YYDKDF (reference sequence). This CDR3 has 15 residues. The V gene lost 4 bases and the J gene lost 3 bases, with 16 bases spanning the gap. The CDR3: CATSKPPGPYYEQYF. CDR3 nucleotides: TGTGCCACCAGCAAGCCCCCGGGACCATACTACGAGCAGTACTTC. Full variable domain (missing parts from reference TRBV15 and TRBJ2-7): DAMVIQNPRYQVTQFGKPVTLSCSQTLNHNVMYWYQQKSSQAPKLLFHYYDKDFNNEADTPDNFQSRRPNTSFCFLDIRSPGLGDTAMYLCATSKPPGPYYEQYFGPGTRLTVT.

V is TRBV11-2 and J is TRBJ2-7, with D perhaps TRBD1 or TRBD2 (5 bases each). V lost 3 bases to trimming and J lost 6 bases, with 21 bases between them. CDR3 length: 16 residues. Germline V CDR1 and CDR2: SGHAT, FQNNGV. CDR3 in amino acids: CASSFIRDLRVPEQYF. CDR3 nucleotides: TGTGCCAGCAGCTTTATCCGGGACCTCCGGGTTCCCGAGCAGTACTTC.

The V gene is TRBV6-1, the J gene TRBJ2-7; 7 bases match TRBD1. CDR3 size: 15 residues. J was trimmed by 2 bases and V by 5 bases; bases with no gene match: 9. Germline loops: CDR1 MNHNS, CDR2 SASEGT. CDR3 sequence reads: CASSREEGAPYEQYF. CDR3 in DNA: TGTGCCAGCAGTCGCGAAGAGGGGGCACCCTACGAGCAGTACTTC.

The chain recombines TRBV7-2 with TRBJ2-3; D is unresolved. The CDR3 covers 15 residues. Germline lookup yields CDR1 SGHTA and CDR2 FQGNSA. The V gene lost 5 bases and the J gene lost 5 bases, with 17 bases spanning the gap. The CDR3 DNA reads as TGTGCCAGCAGCCCACAAACGGGTTTTCTAGATACGCAGTATTTT. It encodes CASSPQTGFLDTQYF.

This clonotype has more than one count but fewer than ten. This sequence joins TRBV14 and TRBJ2-7; 8 nucleotides agree with TRBD2. V shed 2 bases, J shed 3 bases, and the junction held 6 bases outside the gene matches. CDR3 size: 15 residues. CDR1 is SGHDN, CDR2 FVKESK, per germline. The CDR3 DNA sequence: TGTGCCAGCAGCCAATTTCAACGGGGGGGCTACGAGCAGTACTTC. Translating gives CASSQFQRGGYEQYF. Supplemented by reference TRBV14 and TRBJ2-7, the full variable domain reads EAGVTQFPSHSVIEKGQTVTLRCDPISGHDNLYWYRRVMGKEIKFLLHFVKESKQDESGMPNNRFLAERTGGTYSTLKVQPAELEDSGVYFCASSQFQRGGYEQYFGPGTRLTVT.

This clonotype was recorded a few times. The chain recombines TRBV7-2 with TRBJ2-3; 7 bases line up with TRBD2. V was pared by 1 base and J by 4 bases, with 8 bases of the junction left unmatched. Germline V CDR1 and CDR2: SGHTA, FQGNSA. The CDR3 consists of 16 residues. The CDR3 is CASSLVSGGSADTQYF. In DNA form, the CDR3 reads TGTGCCAGCAGCTTAGTTTCCGGCGGGAGTGCAGATACGCAGTATTTT. Complete variable domain (other parts from reference TRBV7-2 and TRBJ2-3): GAGVSQSPSNKVTEKGKDVELRCDPISGHTALYWYRQSLGQGLEFLIYFQGNSAPDKSGLPSDRFSAERTGGSVSTLTIQRTQQEDSAVYLCASSLVSGGSADTQYFGPGTRLTVL.